This TCR beta chain derives from a study of blood T cell repertoires in COVID-19. Clones were sequenced by immunoSEQ multiplex PCR, and TCRdb holds only the in-frame ones, with some missing. The data show just under 350,000 clones, around 80% seen once. J lost 6 bases, V lost 1 base, and 6 bases had no gene match. Germline loops: CDR1 MDHEN, CDR2 SYDVKM. The CDR3 loop spans 16 amino acids. Sequenced sample: peripheral blood. The TCR comes from a man aged 25-45 years with active or convalescent COVID-19. J is TRBJ1-2 and V is TRBV28; 12 bases match TRBD1. The CDR3 DNA follows: TGTGCCAGCAGTTTATACGGGGACAGGGGGCAGGATGGCTACACCTTC. Protein: CASSLYGDRGQDGYTF.